This T cell receptor (beta chain) stems from a study of blood T cell repertoires in COVID-19. CDR3 size: 13 residues. Per germline, CDR1 SGHNT and CDR2 YYREEE (reference sequence). Trimming pared 5 bases from V and 7 bases from J, leaving 13 bases between. As processed by the authors: Scientists estimated how many nucleated cells there were by amplifying reference gene primers. Produced via immunoSEQ multiplex PCR; TCRdb's table is partial and in-frame only. V, J and clone size are those of that table, while D and trimming were read from the DNA. The table shows 70,000 to 75,000 clones, with roughly four fifths occurring only once.

The sequenced material came from peripheral blood. The genes are TRBV5-4 and TRBJ2-1; a weak D match, TRBD1 (6 bases). The TCR sequence derives from a man between 65 and 85 years old with acute or convalescent COVID-19. CDR3 protein: CASSSNRANEQFF. In DNA form, the CDR3 reads TGTGCCAGCAGTAGTAACAGGGCAAATGAGCAGTTCTTC.